This T cell receptor (beta chain) was captured in a study of response to subunit inactivated influenza vaccine. General observations from the study: That few new T cells are recruited by each seasonal influenza vaccination was the authors' suggestion.

Per the germline V gene, CDR1 is LGHNA and CDR2 is YNFKEQ. The CDR3 totals 15 residues. Trimming at V came to 0 bases and at J to 3 bases, leaving 2 bases not matched to a gene. This clonotype was found many times. Its antigen is as yet unknown. Each CDR3 protein is one row after TCRdb ran MiXCR on the RT-PCR reads. The sample has about 190,000 distinct CDR3 sequences, approximately 14% seen once. Sequenced material: CD8+ T cells sorted from PBMCs, taken more than 4 days after vaccination. This sequence joins TRBV4-2 and TRBJ2-7; 10 nucleotides align to TRBD2. The receptor was derived from a man in his fifties who received an inactivated influenza vaccine. CDR3 loop: CASSQEAGGLYEQYF. The CDR3 coding sequence is TGTGCCAGCAGCCAAGAAGCGGGAGGGCTCTACGAGCAGTACTTC.